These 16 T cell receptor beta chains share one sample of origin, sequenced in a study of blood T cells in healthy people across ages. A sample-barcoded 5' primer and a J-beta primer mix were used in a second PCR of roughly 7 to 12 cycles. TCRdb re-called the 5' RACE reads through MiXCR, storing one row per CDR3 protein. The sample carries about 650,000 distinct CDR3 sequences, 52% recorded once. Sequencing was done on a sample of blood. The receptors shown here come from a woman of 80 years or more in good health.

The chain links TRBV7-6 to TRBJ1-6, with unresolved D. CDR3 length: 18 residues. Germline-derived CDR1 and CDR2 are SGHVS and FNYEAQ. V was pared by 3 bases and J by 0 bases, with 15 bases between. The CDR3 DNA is TGTGCCAGCAGCTTTGAGGCAATATCTAGCTCCTATAATTCACCCCTCCACTTT. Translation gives CASSFEAISSSYNSPLHF.

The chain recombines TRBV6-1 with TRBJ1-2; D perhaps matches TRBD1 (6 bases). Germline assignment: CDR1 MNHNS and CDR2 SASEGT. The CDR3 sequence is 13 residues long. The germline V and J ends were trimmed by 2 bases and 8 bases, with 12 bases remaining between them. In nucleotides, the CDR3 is TGTGCCAGCAGTGAATTGGCAGGGGAAGGCTACACCTTC. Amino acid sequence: CASSELAGEGYTF.

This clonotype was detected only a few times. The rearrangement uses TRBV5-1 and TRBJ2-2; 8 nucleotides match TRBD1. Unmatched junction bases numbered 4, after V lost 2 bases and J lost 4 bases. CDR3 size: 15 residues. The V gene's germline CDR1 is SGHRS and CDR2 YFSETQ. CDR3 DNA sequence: TGCGCCAGCAGCTTAGGACAGGGAGGCACCGGGGAGCTGTTTTTT. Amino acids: CASSLGQGGTGELFF.

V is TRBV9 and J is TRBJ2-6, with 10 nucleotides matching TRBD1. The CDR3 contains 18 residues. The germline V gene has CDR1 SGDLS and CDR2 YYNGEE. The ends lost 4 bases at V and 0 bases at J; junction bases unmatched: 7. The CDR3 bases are TGTGCCAGCAGCATCACCGGGACAGGGGTCTCTGGGGCCAACGTCCTGACTTTC. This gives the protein CASSITGTGVSGANVLTF.

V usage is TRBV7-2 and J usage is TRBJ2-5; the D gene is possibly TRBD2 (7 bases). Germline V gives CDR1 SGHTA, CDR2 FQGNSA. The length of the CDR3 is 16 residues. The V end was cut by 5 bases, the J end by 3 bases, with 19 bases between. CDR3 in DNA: TGTGCCAGCAGCCTAGGGGGACTATCCTTCAAAGAGACCCAGTACTTC. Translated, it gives CASSLGGLSFKETQYF.

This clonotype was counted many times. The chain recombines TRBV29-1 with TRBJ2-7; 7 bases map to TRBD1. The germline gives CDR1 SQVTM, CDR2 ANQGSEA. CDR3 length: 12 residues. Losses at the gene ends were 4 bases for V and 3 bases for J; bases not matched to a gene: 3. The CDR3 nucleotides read TGCAGCGTTGGGTGGGACAGCTACGAGCAGTACTTC. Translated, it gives CSVGWDSYEQYF.

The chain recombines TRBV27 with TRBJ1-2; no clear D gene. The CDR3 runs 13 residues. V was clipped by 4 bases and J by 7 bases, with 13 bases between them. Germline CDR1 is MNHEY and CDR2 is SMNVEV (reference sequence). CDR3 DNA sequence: TGTGCCAGCAGTTCGCAGGAGAAGCTTGGCTACACCTTC. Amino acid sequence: CASSSQEKLGYTF.

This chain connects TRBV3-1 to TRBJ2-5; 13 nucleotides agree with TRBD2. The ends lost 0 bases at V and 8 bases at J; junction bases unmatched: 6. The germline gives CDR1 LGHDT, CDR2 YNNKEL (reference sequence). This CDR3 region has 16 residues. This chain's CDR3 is CASSQDILAGGITQYF. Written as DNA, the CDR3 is TGTGCCAGCAGCCAAGACATACTAGCGGGGGGGATCACCCAGTACTTC.

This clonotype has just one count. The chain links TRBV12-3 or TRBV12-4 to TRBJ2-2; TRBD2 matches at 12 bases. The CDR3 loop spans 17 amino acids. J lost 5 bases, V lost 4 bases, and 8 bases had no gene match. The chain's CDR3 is CASSSVTSGSVTGELFF. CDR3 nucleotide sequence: TGTGCCAGCAGTTCCGTGACTAGCGGGAGCGTAACCGGGGAGCTGTTTTTT.

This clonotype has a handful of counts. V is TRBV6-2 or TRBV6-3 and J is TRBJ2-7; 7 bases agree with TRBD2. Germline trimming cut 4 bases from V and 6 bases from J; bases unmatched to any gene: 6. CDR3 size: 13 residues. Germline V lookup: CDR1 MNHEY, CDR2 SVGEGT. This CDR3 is CASSSPGGPEQYF. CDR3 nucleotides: TGTGCCAGCAGTTCCCCGGGGGGTCCCGAGCAGTACTTC.

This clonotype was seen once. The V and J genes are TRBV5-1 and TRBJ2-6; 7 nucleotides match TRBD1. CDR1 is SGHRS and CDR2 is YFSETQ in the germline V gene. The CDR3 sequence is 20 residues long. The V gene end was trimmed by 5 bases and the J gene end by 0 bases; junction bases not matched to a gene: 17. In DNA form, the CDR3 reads TGCGCCAGCAGTACCCCTCCTCCGGGACAGATCTACTCTGGGGCCAACGTCCTGACTTTC. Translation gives CASSTPPPGQIYSGANVLTF.

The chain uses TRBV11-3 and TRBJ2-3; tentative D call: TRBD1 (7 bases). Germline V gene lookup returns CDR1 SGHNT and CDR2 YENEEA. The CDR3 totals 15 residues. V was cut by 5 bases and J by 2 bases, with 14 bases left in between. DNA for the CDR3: TGTGCCAGCAGCGAGACAGGGAGGAACACAGATACGCAGTATTTT. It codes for CASSETGRNTDTQYF.

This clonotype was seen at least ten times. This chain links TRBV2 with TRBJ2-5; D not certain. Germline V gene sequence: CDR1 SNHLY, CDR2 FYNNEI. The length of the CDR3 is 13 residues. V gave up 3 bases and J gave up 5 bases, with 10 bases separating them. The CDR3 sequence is CASSDSLSETQYF. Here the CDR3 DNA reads TGTGCCAGCAGTGATTCTTTGAGCGAGACCCAGTACTTC.

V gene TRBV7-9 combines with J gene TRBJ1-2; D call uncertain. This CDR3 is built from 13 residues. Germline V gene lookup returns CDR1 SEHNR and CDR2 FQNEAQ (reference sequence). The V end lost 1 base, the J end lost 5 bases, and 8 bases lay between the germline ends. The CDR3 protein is CASSLDSPYGYTF. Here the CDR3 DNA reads TGTGCCAGCAGCTTAGACAGTCCTTATGGCTACACCTTC.

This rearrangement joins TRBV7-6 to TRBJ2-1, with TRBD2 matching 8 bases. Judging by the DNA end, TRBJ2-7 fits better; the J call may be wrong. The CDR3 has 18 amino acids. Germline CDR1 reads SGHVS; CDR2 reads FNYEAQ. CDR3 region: CASTKRTSPPGSYNEQYF. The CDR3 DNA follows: TGTGCCAGCACCAAAAGGACTAGCCCGCCTGGGTCCTACAATGAGCAGTACTTC.

The CDR3 DNA follows: TGTGCCAGCAGTGCATGGGGCCGGACTAGCGGATTCACGAACACCGGGGAGCTGTTTTTT. Translating gives CASSAWGRTSGFTNTGELFF. This chain joins TRBV2 and TRBJ2-2; 10 nucleotides line up with TRBD2. Losses at the gene ends were 4 bases for V and 0 bases for J; bases not matched to a gene: 14. The CDR3 extends over 20 amino acids. CDR1 and CDR2 (germline): SNHLY, FYNNEI.